The source of this TCR beta chain is a study of OX40 agonist ivuxolimab in advanced cancers. V lost 3 bases to trimming and J lost 3 bases, with 17 bases between them. The CDR3 covers 16 residues. CDR1 is SGHTA, CDR2 FQGNSA, per germline. Some clones are missing from TCRdb's copy, which holds only in-frame ones; the method was immunoSEQ multiplex PCR. The sample has 70,000 to 90,000 clones; more than 65% are singletons. This sequence joins TRBV7-2 and TRBJ1-2; possible D gene TRBD1, 5 bases. The starting material was CD4+ or CD8+ T cells sorted from blood, obtained in a trial of the OX40 agonist ivuxolimab. The source of this sequence is an adult with an advanced solid tumor such as melanoma, head and neck, liver or kidney cancer. CDR3 region: CASSFGGQGLDYGYTF. The CDR3 DNA follows: TGTGCCAGCAGCTTTGGGGGTCAGGGTCTAGACTATGGCTACACCTTC.